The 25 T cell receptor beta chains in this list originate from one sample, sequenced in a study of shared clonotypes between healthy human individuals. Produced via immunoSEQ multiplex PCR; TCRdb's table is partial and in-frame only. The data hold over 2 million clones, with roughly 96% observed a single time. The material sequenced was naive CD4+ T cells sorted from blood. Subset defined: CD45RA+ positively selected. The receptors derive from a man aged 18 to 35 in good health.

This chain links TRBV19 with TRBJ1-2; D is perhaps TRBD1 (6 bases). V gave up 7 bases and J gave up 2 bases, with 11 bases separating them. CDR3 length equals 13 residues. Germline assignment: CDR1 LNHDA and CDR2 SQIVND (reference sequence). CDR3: CASTVTGNYGYTF. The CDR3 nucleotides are TGTGCCAGTACCGTAACAGGGAACTATGGCTACACCTTC.

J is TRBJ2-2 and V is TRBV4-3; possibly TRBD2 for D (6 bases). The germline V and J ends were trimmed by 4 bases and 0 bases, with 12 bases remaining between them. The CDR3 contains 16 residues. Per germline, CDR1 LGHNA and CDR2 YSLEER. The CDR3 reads CASSRTAGTNTGELFF. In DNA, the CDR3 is TGCGCCAGCAGCCGGACGGCGGGGACGAACACCGGGGAGCTGTTTTTT.

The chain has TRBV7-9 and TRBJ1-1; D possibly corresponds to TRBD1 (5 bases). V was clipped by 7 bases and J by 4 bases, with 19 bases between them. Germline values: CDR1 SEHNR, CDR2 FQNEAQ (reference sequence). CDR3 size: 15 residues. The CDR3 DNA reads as TGTGCCAGCACCGCATCGGGATACAGGAGCACTGAAGCTTTCTTT. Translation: CASTASGYRSTEAFF.

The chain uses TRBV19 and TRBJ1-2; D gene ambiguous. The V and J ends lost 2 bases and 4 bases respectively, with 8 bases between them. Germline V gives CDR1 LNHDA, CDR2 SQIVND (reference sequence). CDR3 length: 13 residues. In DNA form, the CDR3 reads TGTGCCAGTAGTATACGAGGGTCCTATGGCTACACCTTC. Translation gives CASSIRGSYGYTF. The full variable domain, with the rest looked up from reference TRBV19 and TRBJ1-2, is DGGITQSPKYLFRKEGQNVTLSCEQNLNHDAMYWYRQDPGQGLRLIYYSQIVNDFQKGDIAEGYSVSREKKESFPLTVTSAQKNPTAFYLCASSIRGSYGYTFGSGTRLTVV.

The CDR3 here is CASSPGTSGPSSYEQYF. The CDR3 bases are TGTGCCAGCAGCCCCGGGACTAGCGGGCCGAGCTCCTACGAGCAGTACTTC. This chain connects TRBV13 to TRBJ2-7, with TRBD2 matching 12 bases. Germline V gene data show CDR1 as PRHDT and CDR2 as FYEKMQ (reference sequence). This CDR3 has 17 residues. J gave up 0 bases and V 5 bases, and 8 bases lay outside the gene matches.

CDR3 in DNA: TGTGCCAGTAGTCCCTCGTCCTGGGGGTATGGCTACACCTTC. It translates to CASSPSSWGYGYTF. The V and J genes are TRBV19 and TRBJ1-2, with a tentative D call TRBD1 (5 bases). Germline CDR1 is LNHDA and CDR2 is SQIVND (reference sequence). V lost 5 bases and J lost 5, with 15 bases in between. This CDR3 spans 14 amino acids.

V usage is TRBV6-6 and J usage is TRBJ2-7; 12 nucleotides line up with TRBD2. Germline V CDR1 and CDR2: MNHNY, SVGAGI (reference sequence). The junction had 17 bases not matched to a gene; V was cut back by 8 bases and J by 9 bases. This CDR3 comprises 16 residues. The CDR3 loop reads CASVKATSGGITRQYF. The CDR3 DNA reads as TGTGCCAGCGTCAAAGCCACTAGCGGGGGGATTACGCGGCAGTACTTC.

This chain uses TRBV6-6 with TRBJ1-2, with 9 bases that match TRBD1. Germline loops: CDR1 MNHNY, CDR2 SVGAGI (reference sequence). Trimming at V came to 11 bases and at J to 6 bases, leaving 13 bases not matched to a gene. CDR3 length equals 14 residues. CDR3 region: CALTGGLGGDGYTF. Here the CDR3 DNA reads TGTGCCTTGACAGGGGGATTGGGCGGGGATGGCTACACCTTC.

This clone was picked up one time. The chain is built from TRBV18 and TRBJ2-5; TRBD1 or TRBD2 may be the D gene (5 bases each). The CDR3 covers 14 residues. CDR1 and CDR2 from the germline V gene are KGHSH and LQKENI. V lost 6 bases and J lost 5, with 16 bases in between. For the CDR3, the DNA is TGTGCCAGCTCCCTCGGGGCAGTCACCGAGACCCAGTACTTC. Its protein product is CASSLGAVTETQYF.

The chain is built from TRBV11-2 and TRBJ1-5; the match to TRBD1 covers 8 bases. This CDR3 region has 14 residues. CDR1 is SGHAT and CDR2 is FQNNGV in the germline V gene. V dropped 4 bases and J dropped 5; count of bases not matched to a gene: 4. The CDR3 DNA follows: TGTGCCAGCAGCTCCCAGGGGGCGTATCAGCCCCAGCATTTT. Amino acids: CASSSQGAYQPQHF.

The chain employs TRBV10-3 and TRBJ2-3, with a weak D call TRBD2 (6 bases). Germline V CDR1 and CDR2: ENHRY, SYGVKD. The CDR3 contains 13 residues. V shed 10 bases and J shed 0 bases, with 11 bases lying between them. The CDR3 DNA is TGTGCCACCCACGGGACTAGCACAGATACGCAGTATTTT. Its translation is CATHGTSTDTQYF.

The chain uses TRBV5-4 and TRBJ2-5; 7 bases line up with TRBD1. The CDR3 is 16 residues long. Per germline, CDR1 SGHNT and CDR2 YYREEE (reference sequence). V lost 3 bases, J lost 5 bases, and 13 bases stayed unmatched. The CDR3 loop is CASSSRQGILGETQYF. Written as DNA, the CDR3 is TGTGCCAGCAGCTCTCGACAGGGAATCCTCGGGGAGACCCAGTACTTC.

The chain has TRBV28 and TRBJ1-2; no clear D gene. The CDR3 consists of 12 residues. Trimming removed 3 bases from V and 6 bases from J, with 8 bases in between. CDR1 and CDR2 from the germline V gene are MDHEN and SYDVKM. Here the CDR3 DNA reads TGTGCCAGCAGTTTTGACGGGAATGGCTACACCTTC. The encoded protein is CASSFDGNGYTF.

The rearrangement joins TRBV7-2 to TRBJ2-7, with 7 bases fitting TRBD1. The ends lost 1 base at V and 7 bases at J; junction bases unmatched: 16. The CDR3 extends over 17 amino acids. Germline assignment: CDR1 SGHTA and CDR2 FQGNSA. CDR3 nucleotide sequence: TGTGCCAGCAGCTTAGTGGGTGATGACAGGGCCCTCAGGGAGCAGTACTTC. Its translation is CASSLVGDDRALREQYF.

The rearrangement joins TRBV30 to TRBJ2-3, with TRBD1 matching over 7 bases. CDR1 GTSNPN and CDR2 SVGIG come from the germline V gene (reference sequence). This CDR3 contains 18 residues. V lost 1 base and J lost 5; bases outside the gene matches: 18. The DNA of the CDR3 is TGTGCCTGGAGTGCACACCGACTGACAGGGCAGTTAGGAGATACGCAGTATTTT. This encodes CAWSAHRLTGQLGDTQYF.

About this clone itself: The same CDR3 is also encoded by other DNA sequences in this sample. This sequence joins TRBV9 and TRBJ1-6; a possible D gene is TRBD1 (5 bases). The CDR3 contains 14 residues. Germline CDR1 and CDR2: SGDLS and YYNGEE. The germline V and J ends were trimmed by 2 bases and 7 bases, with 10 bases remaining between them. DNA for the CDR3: TGTGCCAGCAGCGTCGGGGGGGTGAATTCACCCCTCCACTTT. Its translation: CASSVGGVNSPLHF.

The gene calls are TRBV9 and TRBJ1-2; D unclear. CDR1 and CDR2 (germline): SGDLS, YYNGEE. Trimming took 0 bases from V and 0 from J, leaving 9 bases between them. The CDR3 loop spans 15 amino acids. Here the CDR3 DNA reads TGTGCCAGCAGCGTAGACGCCTTTCCTAACTATGGCTACACCTTC. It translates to CASSVDAFPNYGYTF.

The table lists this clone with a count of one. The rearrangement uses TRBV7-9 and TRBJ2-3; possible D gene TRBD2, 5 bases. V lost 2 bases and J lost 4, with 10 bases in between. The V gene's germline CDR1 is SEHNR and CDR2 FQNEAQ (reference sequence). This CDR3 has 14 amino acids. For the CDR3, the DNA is TGTGCCAGCAGCTTATCGAGCGGTGCAGATACGCAGTATTTT. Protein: CASSLSSGADTQYF.

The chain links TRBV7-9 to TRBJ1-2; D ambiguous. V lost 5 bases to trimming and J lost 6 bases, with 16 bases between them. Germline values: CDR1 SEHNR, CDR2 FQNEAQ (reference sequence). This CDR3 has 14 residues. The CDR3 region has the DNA TGTGCCAGCAGCCCTTTCGGGTATTTCGATGGCTACACCTTC. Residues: CASSPFGYFDGYTF. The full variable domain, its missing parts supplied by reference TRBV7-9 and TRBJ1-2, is DTGVSQNPRHKITKRGQNVTFRCDPISEHNRLYWYRQTLGQGPEFLTYFQNEAQLEKSRLLSDRFSAERPKGSFSTLEIQRTEQGDSAMYLCASSPFGYFDGYTFGSGTRLTVV.

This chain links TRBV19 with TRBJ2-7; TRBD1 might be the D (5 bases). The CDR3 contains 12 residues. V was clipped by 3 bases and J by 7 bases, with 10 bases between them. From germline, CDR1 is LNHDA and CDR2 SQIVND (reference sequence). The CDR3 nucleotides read TGTGCCAGTAGTATGGTAGGGGATGAGCAGTACTTC. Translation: CASSMVGDEQYF.

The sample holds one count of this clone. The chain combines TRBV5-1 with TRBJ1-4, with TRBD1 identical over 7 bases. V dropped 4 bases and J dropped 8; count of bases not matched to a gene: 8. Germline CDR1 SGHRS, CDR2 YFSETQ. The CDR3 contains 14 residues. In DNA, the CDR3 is TGCGCCAGCAGCGTCGGGACAGTAGGAGAAAAACTGTTTTTT. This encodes CASSVGTVGEKLFF.

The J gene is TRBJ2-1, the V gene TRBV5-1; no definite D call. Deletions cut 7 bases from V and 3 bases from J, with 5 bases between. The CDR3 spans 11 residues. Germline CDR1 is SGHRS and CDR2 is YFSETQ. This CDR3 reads CASALYNEQFF. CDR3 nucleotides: TGCGCCAGCGCTCTCTACAATGAGCAGTTCTTC.

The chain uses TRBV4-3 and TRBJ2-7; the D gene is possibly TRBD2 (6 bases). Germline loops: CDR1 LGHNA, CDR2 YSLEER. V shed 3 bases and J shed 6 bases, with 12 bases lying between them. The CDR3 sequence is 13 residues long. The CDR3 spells CASSHAGPTEQYF. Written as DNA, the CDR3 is TGCGCCAGCAGCCACGCGGGACCCACCGAGCAGTACTTC.

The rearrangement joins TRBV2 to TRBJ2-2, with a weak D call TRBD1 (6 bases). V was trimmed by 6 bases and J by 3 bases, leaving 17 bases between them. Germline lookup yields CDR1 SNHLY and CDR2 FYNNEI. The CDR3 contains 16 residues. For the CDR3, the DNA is TGTGCCAGCAGGAGGGGGACCCTCAGGGACACCGGGGAGCTGTTTTTT. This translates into CASRRGTLRDTGELFF.

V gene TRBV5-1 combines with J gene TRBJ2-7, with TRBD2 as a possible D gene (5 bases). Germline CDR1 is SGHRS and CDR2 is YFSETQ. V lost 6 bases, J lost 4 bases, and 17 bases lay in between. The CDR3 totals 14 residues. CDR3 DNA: TGCGCCAGCACGAGGGAGCCTCCGGGATACGAGCAGTACTTC. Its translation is CASTREPPGYEQYF.